The sequence of this T cell receptor (beta chain) was determined in a study of control samples from healthy donors and cancer patients. The CDR3 is made up of 17 amino acids. In germline, CDR1 is LGHDT, CDR2 YNNKEL (reference sequence). The V end was cut by 0 bases, the J end by 0 bases, with 11 bases between. Method: immunoSEQ multiplex PCR; TCRdb's copy keeps in-frame clones and lacks some. The sample has 61,000 or so clones, 90% seen once. The chain links TRBV3-1 (or the pseudogene TRBV3-2) to TRBJ2-2; D remains unclear. This sequence originates from a man between 60 and 75 years old with colorectal cancer. The sample consisted of PBMCs. The CDR3 nucleotides are TGTGCCAGCAGCCAAGATGGCGGACGGACGAACACCGGGGAGCTGTTTTTT. Translating gives CASSQDGGRTNTGELFF.